One sample yielded the 20 T cell receptor beta chains listed below, sequenced in a study of cytotoxic CD8 clonotypes in ibrutinib-treated CLL. Generated by immunoSEQ multiplex PCR, the TCRdb table keeps only in-frame clones and is missing some. The table has 60,000 to 70,000 clones, around 60% seen once. The input for sequencing was PBMCs, taken after 12 months of ibrutinib treatment. These receptors all come from a human donor with chronic lymphocytic leukemia.

This chain connects TRBV15 to TRBJ2-1; 11 nucleotides match TRBD2. The germline V gene encodes CDR1 LNHNV and CDR2 YYDKDF (reference sequence). J was trimmed by 11 bases and V by 0 bases; bases with no gene match: 3. The CDR3 is 14 residues long. CDR3 sequence: CATSRDGTSGQQFF. CDR3 DNA sequence: TGTGCCACCAGCAGAGATGGGACTAGCGGTCAGCAGTTCTTC.

The rearrangement links TRBV7-2 to TRBJ1-1; D ambiguous. The germline gives CDR1 SGHTA, CDR2 FQGNSA. The CDR3 runs to 13 residues. Trimming shortened V by 2 bases and J by 5 bases, and 9 bases separated the two germline ends. CDR3 DNA: TGTGCCAGCAGCTTACCAAGGATAACTGAAGCTTTCTTT. It specifies CASSLPRITEAFF.

The rearrangement links TRBV6-6 to TRBJ2-5; 7 nucleotides agree with TRBD2. The V gene's germline CDR1 is MNHNY and CDR2 SVGAGI (reference sequence). The CDR3 is made up of 16 amino acids. V was clipped by 0 bases and J by 2 bases; unmatched bases: 6. The chain's CDR3 is CASSYSGGGTQETQYF. CDR3 DNA sequence: TGTGCCAGCAGTTACTCGGGGGGGGGAACGCAAGAGACCCAGTACTTC.

The chain couples TRBV7-9 to TRBJ2-2; a possible D gene is TRBD2 (5 bases). Germline CDR1 SEHNR, CDR2 FQNEAQ (reference sequence). The CDR3 runs 11 residues. V lost 5 bases, J lost 13 bases, and 11 bases lay in between. The CDR3 here is CASSASEGLFF. CDR3 sequence (DNA): TGTGCCAGCAGCGCCAGCGAGGGGCTGTTTTTT.

CDR3 coding DNA: TGCAGCGTTGACTCAGAGATCCCCTTAGGGACCTTATCCAATGAGCAGTTCTTC. It specifies CSVDSEIPLGTLSNEQFF. This chain joins TRBV29-1 and TRBJ2-1; D could derive from TRBD1 or TRBD2 (5 bases each). This CDR3 is 18 amino acids long. V lost 3 bases and J lost 6, with 27 bases in between. Germline V gene sequence: CDR1 SQVTM, CDR2 ANQGSEA.

The chain employs TRBV6-1 and TRBJ1-5; D might be TRBD1 (5 bases). Trimming removed 3 bases from V and 4 bases from J, with 10 bases in between. The germline CDR1 and CDR2 sequences are MNHNS and SASEGT. This CDR3 spans 14 amino acids. CDR3 amino acids: CASSEATVNQPQHF. CDR3 in DNA: TGTGCCAGCAGTGAGGCGACAGTGAATCAGCCCCAGCATTTT.

The rearrangement uses TRBV14 and TRBJ2-2; the match to TRBD2 covers 14 bases. CDR3 length: 18 residues. Germline CDR1 reads SGHDN; CDR2 reads FVKESK. V gave up 2 bases and J gave up 6 bases; unmatched junction bases: 8. The CDR3 sequence: CASSQRTSGRHEAGELFF. In DNA form, the CDR3 reads TGTGCCAGCAGCCAACGGACTAGCGGGAGGCACGAGGCCGGGGAGCTGTTTTTT.

The chain joins TRBV13 to TRBJ2-7; D uncertain. CDR1 and CDR2 (germline): PRHDT, FYEKMQ (reference sequence). V was pared by 6 bases and J by 5 bases, with 8 bases between. This CDR3 spans 11 amino acids. This chain's CDR3 is CASRRFHEQYF. The CDR3, as DNA: TGTGCCAGCAGGCGTTTCCACGAGCAGTACTTC.

This clone was detected a few times. The CDR3 reads CSVGQGTDTQYF. In DNA form, the CDR3 reads TGCAGCGTTGGACAGGGCACAGATACGCAGTATTTT. This rearrangement joins TRBV29-1 to TRBJ2-3; maybe TRBD1 (6 bases). The CDR3 extends over 12 amino acids. Germline CDR1 SQVTM, CDR2 ANQGSEA. The V end was cut by 4 bases, the J end by 1 base, with 6 bases between.

This rearrangement joins TRBV19 to TRBJ2-3; D is uncertain. Germline V gives CDR1 LNHDA, CDR2 SQIVND (reference sequence). The CDR3 is 13 amino acids. Trimming pared 4 bases from V and 2 bases from J, leaving 7 bases between. CDR3 amino acids: CASSTSHTDTQYF. Written as DNA, the CDR3 is TGTGCCAGTAGTACTTCGCACACAGATACGCAGTATTTT.

A few counts support this clone. The chain recombines TRBV7-8 with TRBJ2-7; 7 positions agree with TRBD2. The junction had 6 bases not matched to a gene; V was cut back by 10 bases and J by 6 bases. CDR1 is SGHVS, CDR2 FQNEAQ, per germline. The CDR3 spans 11 residues. The CDR3, as DNA: TGTGCCACCTCGGGACTAACCGAGCAGTACGTC. This translates into CATSGLTEQYV.

The chain is built from TRBV14 and TRBJ1-1, with D unclear. This CDR3 has 13 amino acids. Germline V CDR1 and CDR2: SGHDN, FVKESK. V was shortened by 0 bases and J by 10 bases, with 12 bases between the two germline ends. This chain's CDR3 is CASSQEILRGAFF. In DNA form, the CDR3 reads TGTGCCAGCAGCCAAGAGATCCTGAGAGGAGCTTTCTTT.

This clone was seen more than once but under ten times. The chain combines TRBV10-3 with TRBJ1-3; D is undetermined. Trimming stripped 5 bases from V and 0 bases from J, with 2 bases between. Germline CDR1 and CDR2: ENHRY and SYGVKD. The CDR3 contains 12 residues. CDR3 sequence: CAISLSGNTIYF. Here the CDR3 DNA reads TGTGCCATCAGTCTCTCTGGAAACACCATATATTTT.

At least ten counts were recorded for this clone. This CDR3 reads CASGSGTDFSPLHF. The CDR3 DNA sequence: TGTGCCAGTGGCTCCGGGACAGACTTTTCACCCCTCCACTTT. This rearrangement joins TRBV28 to TRBJ1-6; 7 bases map to TRBD1. The CDR3 sequence is 14 residues long. Germline V gene sequence: CDR1 MDHEN, CDR2 SYDVKM. Losses at the gene ends were 9 bases for V and 9 bases for J; bases not matched to a gene: 11.

V is TRBV5-1 and J is TRBJ1-2; D is uncertain. The germline V gene has CDR1 SGHRS and CDR2 YFSETQ. The CDR3 has 12 amino acids. Trimming took off 0 bases at V and 8 bases at J, with 8 bases between the two ends. In nucleotides, the CDR3 is TGCGCCAGCAGCTTGGTTGGGAGCGGCTACACCTTC. Encoded protein: CASSLVGSGYTF.

A remark on this clone: The junction shows a germline mismatch at one end, possibly a read error. The gene calls are TRBV14 and TRBJ1-2, with TRBD1 matching 8 bases. Per the germline V gene, CDR1 is SGHDN and CDR2 is FVKESK. This CDR3 has 14 residues. CDR3 sequence reads: CASSYDRGSYGYTF. The CDR3 nucleotides read TGTGCTAGCAGCTATGACAGGGGATCCTATGGCTACACCTTC.

The chain recombines TRBV5-1 with TRBJ2-5; D unresolved. The germline V and J ends were trimmed by 4 bases and 5 bases, with 12 bases remaining between them. The CDR3 length is 13 residues. CDR1 and CDR2 from the germline V gene are SGHRS and YFSETQ. DNA of the CDR3: TGCGCCAGCAGCCAGGAAGGGCTTGAGACCCAGTACTTC. Its translation is CASSQEGLETQYF.

The V gene is TRBV11-3, the J gene TRBJ2-2; 7 bases align to TRBD1. The CDR3 length is 15 residues. Germline values: CDR1 SGHNT, CDR2 YENEEA. Trimming at V came to 3 bases and at J to 4 bases, leaving 5 bases not matched to a gene. The CDR3 DNA sequence: TGTGCCAGCAGCTTTAAGGGGGCGAGCACCGGGGAGCTGTTTTTT. This codes for CASSFKGASTGELFF.

This sequence joins TRBV6-1 and TRBJ1-5; 7 bases align to TRBD1. The CDR3 is made up of 15 amino acids. V shed 0 bases and J 5 bases; nucleotides not matched to a gene: 4. Per the germline V gene, CDR1 is MNHNS and CDR2 is SASEGT. The CDR3 sequence is CASSEALGGHQPQHF. In DNA, the CDR3 is TGTGCCAGCAGTGAAGCGCTAGGGGGCCATCAGCCCCAGCATTTT.

This clone was counted only a few times. This rearrangement joins TRBV4-1 to TRBJ1-5; D is undetermined. Trimming shortened V by 1 base and J by 6 bases, and 4 bases separated the two germline ends. The CDR3 runs to 12 residues. Germline-derived CDR1 and CDR2 are MGHRA and YSYEKL. The CDR3: CASSQVGQPQHF. For the CDR3, the DNA is TGCGCCAGCAGCCAAGTGGGTCAGCCCCAGCATTTT.